This T cell receptor (beta chain) was recovered during a study of cytomegalovirus exposure and HLA in healthy donors. CDR1 is SGHAT, CDR2 FQDESV, per germline (reference sequence). This CDR3 spans 14 amino acids. V lost 7 bases and J lost 4, with 17 bases in between. TCRdb keeps only in-frame clones here, not all; method: immunoSEQ multiplex PCR. The sample gives tens of thousands of clones, about 96% of which show up once; approximately 2.5% is in the top ten. Points on this clone: Its antigen is not known.

The donors formed part of the roughly 120-subject validation cohort, distinct from the roughly 670-subject first cohort. Findings and limits, study-wide: According to the study, roughly 160 TCR beta chains were cytomegalovirus-associated.

The sample consisted of PBMCs. This chain uses TRBV11-1 with TRBJ2-7, with D uncertain. The source is a man aged 18 to 29 in good health and CMV-seronegative. The CDR3 nucleotides read TGTGCCAGCACCCTGGAGCCTACAAAATACGAGCAGTACTTC. It yields the protein CASTLEPTKYEQYF.